This is a list of T cell receptor beta chains from one sample in a study of radiation and T cells in renal cell carcinoma. Method: immunoSEQ multiplex PCR; TCRdb's copy keeps in-frame clones and lacks some. The sample has 110,000 to 150,000 clones; 75% to 90% are singletons. Source: blood, taken from a patient whose treatment included radiotherapy and nephrectomy. The receptors stem from a woman between 45 and 60 years old with renal cell carcinoma. The CDR3 runs from the conserved cysteine through the conserved F or W. Fields, in order: J gene, D gene, V gene, clone size, CDR3 DNA, CDR3 protein. D genes are given only for firm matches. The size field is filled for only some rows; it gives once, few, many or a size class.

J gene: TRBJ2-2; D gene: -; V gene: TRBV30; clone size: -; CDR3 DNA: TGTGCCTGGAGTGGTGCCAGGAGGAACACCGGGGAGCTGTTTTTT; CDR3 protein: CAWSGARRNTGELFF
J gene: TRBJ2-1; D gene: TRBD1; V gene: TRBV5-1; clone size: -; CDR3 DNA: TGCGCCAGCAGAAAGAACCCGGGACAGGGGATCAATGAGCAGTTCTTC; CDR3 protein: CASRKNPGQGINEQFF
J gene: TRBJ1-1; D gene: TRBD1; V gene: TRBV2; clone size: -; CDR3 DNA: TGTGCTAGCACCAGGGACAGGGCTATGAACACTGAAGCTTTCTTT; CDR3 protein: CASTRDRAMNTEAFF
J gene: TRBJ2-3; D gene: TRBD1; V gene: TRBV9; clone size: -; CDR3 DNA: TGTGCCAGCAGCGTACAGGGGGCTATAGATACGCAGTATTTT; CDR3 protein: CASSVQGAIDTQYF
J gene: TRBJ2-1; D gene: -; V gene: TRBV28; clone size: -; CDR3 DNA: TGTGCCAGCAGCTCGGCGGACGAAGCCGCCGCGGAAACTTACAATGAGCAGTTCTTC; CDR3 protein: CASSSADEAAAETYNEQFF
J gene: TRBJ1-3; D gene: -; V gene: TRBV4-3; clone size: once; CDR3 DNA: TGCGCCAGCAGCCAAGGGGGCGCAGGTGGAAACACCATATATTTT; CDR3 protein: CASSQGGAGGNTIYF
J gene: TRBJ1-1; D gene: TRBD1; V gene: TRBV6-1; clone size: -; CDR3 DNA: TGTGCCAGCAGCGGGCCGGGACAGGGGAGGACTGAAGCTTTCTTT; CDR3 protein: CASSGPGQGRTEAFF
J gene: TRBJ2-3; D gene: -; V gene: TRBV29-1; clone size: -; CDR3 DNA: TGCAGCGCGAAAGAACTAGGTTCATTCGATACGCAGTATTTT; CDR3 protein: CSAKELGSFDTQYF
J gene: TRBJ2-7; D gene: -; V gene: TRBV5-6; clone size: -; CDR3 DNA: TGTGCCAGCACCTTAACAGGGAGCTCCTACGAGCAGTACTTC; CDR3 protein: CASTLTGSSYEQYF
J gene: TRBJ1-2; D gene: -; V gene: TRBV10-3; clone size: -; CDR3 DNA: TGTGCCATCAGTGAGATACAGGGTGGTGGCTACACCTTC; CDR3 protein: CAISEIQGGGYTF
J gene: TRBJ2-7; D gene: TRBD2; V gene: TRBV27; clone size: -; CDR3 DNA: TGTGCCAGCAGTTTATCCGGACTAGCGGACTCAAATCGTTTCGAGCAGTACTTC; CDR3 protein: CASSLSGLADSNRFEQYF
J gene: TRBJ1-3; D gene: TRBD1; V gene: TRBV5-6; clone size: once; CDR3 DNA: TGTGCCAGCAGCGGGGACAGTAGGAACACCATATATTTT; CDR3 protein: CASSGDSRNTIYF
J gene: TRBJ1-1; D gene: TRBD1; V gene: TRBV6-5; clone size: -; CDR3 DNA: TGTGCCAGCAGTTCTGGCACAGGGGTAGGCGACACTGAAGCTTTCTTT; CDR3 protein: CASSSGTGVGDTEAFF
J gene: TRBJ1-1; D gene: -; V gene: TRBV6-5; clone size: -; CDR3 DNA: TGTGCCAGCAGTTACCAGGGGAGGACTGAAGCTTTCTTT; CDR3 protein: CASSYQGRTEAFF
J gene: TRBJ2-1; D gene: -; V gene: TRBV4-3; clone size: once; CDR3 DNA: TGCGCCAGCAGCCAAGAAGAGTGGTCCGGGAATGAGCAGTTCTTC; CDR3 protein: CASSQEEWSGNEQFF
J gene: TRBJ2-5; D gene: -; V gene: TRBV10-3; clone size: -; CDR3 DNA: TGTGCCATCAGGGGGGACACGGAGACCCAGTACTTC; CDR3 protein: CAIRGDTETQYF
J gene: TRBJ1-2; D gene: TRBD1; V gene: TRBV6-5; clone size: -; CDR3 DNA: TGTGCCAGCAGTCTGACAGGGCTCTATGGCTACACCTTC; CDR3 protein: CASSLTGLYGYTF
J gene: TRBJ1-1; D gene: TRBD1; V gene: TRBV6-5; clone size: -; CDR3 DNA: TGTGCCAGCAGTTACGGCTTGGGACAGCTGAACACTGAAGCTTTCTTT; CDR3 protein: CASSYGLGQLNTEAFF
J gene: TRBJ2-7; D gene: -; V gene: TRBV30; clone size: -; CDR3 DNA: TGTGCCTGGAACGGGGGCTCCTACGAGCAGTACTTC; CDR3 protein: CAWNGGSYEQYF
J gene: TRBJ1-4; D gene: -; V gene: TRBV10-2; clone size: -; CDR3 DNA: TGCGCCAGCAGTGAGTCGGGTGGAACTAATGAAAAACTGTTTTTT; CDR3 protein: CASSESGGTNEKLFF
J gene: TRBJ2-1; D gene: -; V gene: TRBV5-6; clone size: -; CDR3 DNA: TGTGCCAGCAGCCGTTCCGTAAGTGAGCAGTTCTTC; CDR3 protein: CASSRSVSEQFF
J gene: TRBJ2-1; D gene: -; V gene: TRBV6-5; clone size: -; CDR3 DNA: TGTGCCAGCAGACACGTCAATGAGCAGTTCTTC; CDR3 protein: CASRHVNEQFF
J gene: TRBJ2-2; D gene: -; V gene: TRBV30; clone size: few; CDR3 DNA: TGTGCCTGGAAGACGGATCCTAACACCGGGGAGCTGTTTTTT; CDR3 protein: CAWKTDPNTGELFF
J gene: TRBJ2-7; D gene: -; V gene: TRBV2; clone size: -; CDR3 DNA: TGTGCCAGCAGGGCAGGGCCGGGGAGTTACGAGCAGTACTTC; CDR3 protein: CASRAGPGSYEQYF
J gene: TRBJ2-5; D gene: -; V gene: TRBV6-5; clone size: -; CDR3 DNA: TGTGCCAGCAGTCAAGGAGAGACCCAGTACTTC; CDR3 protein: CASSQGETQYF
J gene: TRBJ1-1; D gene: -; V gene: TRBV4-2; clone size: few; CDR3 DNA: TGTGCCAGCAGCCAAGTCAGACAGAACACTGAAGCTTTCTTT; CDR3 protein: CASSQVRQNTEAFF
J gene: TRBJ2-7; D gene: TRBD2; V gene: TRBV6-1; clone size: -; CDR3 DNA: TGTGCCAGCAGGACTAGCGGGAGTTACGAGCAGTACTTC; CDR3 protein: CASRTSGSYEQYF
J gene: TRBJ2-5; D gene: -; V gene: TRBV5-4; clone size: -; CDR3 DNA: TGTGCCAGCAGCTTGGGCCAGGAAGAGACCCAGTACTTC; CDR3 protein: CASSLGQEETQYF
J gene: TRBJ2-1; D gene: -; V gene: TRBV4-3; clone size: -; CDR3 DNA: TGCGCCAGCAGCCAGAGGGGCGGTATATACAATGAGCAGTTCTTC; CDR3 protein: CASSQRGGIYNEQFF
J gene: TRBJ2-4; D gene: -; V gene: TRBV4-3; clone size: -; CDR3 DNA: TGCGCCAGCAGCCAAGAGGATGGAGCGTTAGCCAAAAACATTCAGTACTTC; CDR3 protein: CASSQEDGALAKNIQYF
J gene: TRBJ1-6; D gene: TRBD1; V gene: TRBV6-6; clone size: -; CDR3 DNA: TGTGCCAGCAGCGACAGGGCCAATAATTCACCCCTCCACTTT; CDR3 protein: CASSDRANNSPLHF
J gene: TRBJ1-2; D gene: -; V gene: TRBV2; clone size: many; CDR3 DNA: TGTGCCAGCACCATGGACCTTGCCGCTAACTATGGCTACACCTTC; CDR3 protein: CASTMDLAANYGYTF
J gene: TRBJ1-4; D gene: -; V gene: TRBV18; clone size: few; CDR3 DNA: TGTGCCAGCTCACCAGAAGACCGGGGACTGTTTTTT; CDR3 protein: CASSPEDRGLFF
J gene: TRBJ1-4; D gene: -; V gene: TRBV6-1; clone size: few; CDR3 DNA: TGTGCCAGCAGGGAATCCGGGACTGCAAATGAAAAACTGTTTTTT; CDR3 protein: CASRESGTANEKLFF
J gene: TRBJ2-7; D gene: -; V gene: TRBV25-1; clone size: -; CDR3 DNA: TGTGCCAGCACCGAAGGAGAGGGGAAGGCCTACGAGCAGTACTTC; CDR3 protein: CASTEGEGKAYEQYF
J gene: TRBJ1-1; D gene: -; V gene: TRBV7-9; clone size: few; CDR3 DNA: TGTGCCAGCAGCTTACAGGGGAACACTGAAGCTTTCTTT; CDR3 protein: CASSLQGNTEAFF
J gene: TRBJ2-7; D gene: TRBD2; V gene: TRBV5-1; clone size: -; CDR3 DNA: TGCGCCAGCAAACCTCCGGGAGGTTCCTACGAGCAGTACTTC; CDR3 protein: CASKPPGGSYEQYF
J gene: TRBJ2-1; D gene: TRBD2; V gene: TRBV25-1; clone size: -; CDR3 DNA: TGTGCCACTCAGGGACTAGCGGCGGGTCTGTTCTTC; CDR3 protein: CATQGLAAGLFF
J gene: TRBJ2-2; D gene: -; V gene: TRBV6-5; clone size: -; CDR3 DNA: TGTGCCAGCAGTTGGGGAACCGGGGAGCTGTTTTTT; CDR3 protein: CASSWGTGELFF
J gene: TRBJ2-7; D gene: TRBD1; V gene: TRBV10-3; clone size: -; CDR3 DNA: TGTGCCATCAGTTCCGGGACAGGGGACGAGCAGTACTTC; CDR3 protein: CAISSGTGDEQYF
J gene: TRBJ2-7; D gene: -; V gene: TRBV2; clone size: few; CDR3 DNA: TGTGCCAGCACTCGGAGCTCCTACGAGCAGTACTTC; CDR3 protein: CASTRSSYEQYF
J gene: TRBJ2-3; D gene: -; V gene: TRBV5-1; clone size: -; CDR3 DNA: TGCGCCAGCAGCTTGGTCCGGCAGGCTAGCACGCAGTATTTT; CDR3 protein: CASSLVRQASTQYF
J gene: TRBJ1-4; D gene: -; V gene: TRBV10-1; clone size: -; CDR3 DNA: TGCGCCAGCAGTGGGGGCAGAGACGAAAAACTGTTTTTT; CDR3 protein: CASSGGRDEKLFF